This TCR beta chain was documented in a study of blood T cells in healthy people across ages. Through a sample-barcoded 5' primer and a J-beta primer mix, a second PCR was run for roughly 7 to 11 cycles. TCRdb ran MiXCR on the 5' RACE reads and lists one entry per CDR3 protein. The sample lists hundreds of thousands of distinct CDR3 sequences; 52% were seen once. The sample was blood. This receptor was identified in a woman older than 75 in good health.

CDR3 DNA: TGCAGTGCAAGCCCCGGACAGGGGGGATGGACTATATATTTT. Translating it yields CSASPGQGGWTIYF. The chain joins TRBV20-1 to TRBJ1-3, with TRBD1 matching 10 bases. Germline CDR1 and CDR2: DFQATT and SNEGSKA (reference sequence). The trim removed 6 bases at V and 13 bases at J, leaving 15 bases unmatched. This CDR3 contains 14 residues.